This T cell receptor beta chain was documented in a study of blood T cell repertoires in COVID-19 (dated by TCRdb to between 2020 and 2021). Regarding the study in general: Collaborator samples came from the United States, Italy and Spain and covered acute and convalescent phases of COVID-19. The prospective study material was composed of cDNA or gDNA derived from T cells, B-cell-depleted T cells, or PBMCs. Subjects who had been exposed to COVID-19, were actively infected with it, or had recovered from it provided the deeply sampled blood TCRbeta repertoires that made up the dataset. A freely available public database, intended as a resource for researchers studying the immune response to SARS-CoV-2, is where the repertoires were released. The samples were drawn from two sources: the first 160 participants of the ongoing ImmuneRACE study, and 1,000 to 1,500 subjects contributed by 6 global collaborators. A de-identified subject ID, COVID-19 status, age in years and sex were almost always included in the sample metadata. HLA class I and class II types, where available, came from metadata supplied by the sample provider rather than from assay-based typing.

The investigation overall reported the following: The amount of clinical and demographic metadata varied by source and participant and was provided uncurated.

Concerning this clone itself: What antigen it recognizes has not been identified. The input lacks base qualities; no much larger clone sits a single base away.

Taken from the germline V gene, the CDR1 and CDR2 loops are SGHTA and FQGNSA. V ends up 2 bases short and J 2 bases short, with an unmatched junction base count of 6. From its cysteine to its phenylalanine, the CDR3 spans 16 amino acids. Here the CDR3 DNA is all that survives: 48 bases in frame from base 1. Collaborating institutions collected whole blood in K2EDTA tubes following their own protocols. Collaborator samples were shipped for TCRbeta analysis as frozen whole blood, isolated PBMCs, or DNA extracted from either sample type. The immunoSEQ Assay, a bias-controlled multiplex PCR, was used to amplify TCRbeta CDR3 regions from genomic DNA. On the study's bioinformatics: The number of nucleated cells in each sample was estimated by amplification of reference gene primers within the assay. Sequence reads were collapsed and filtered to measure the absolute abundance of every unique TCRbeta CDR3 rearrangement. For each sample, productive Simpson clonality was calculated as the square root of Simpson's diversity index across productive rearrangements. TCRdb holds this immuneACCESS table with in-frame rearrangements only. Some clones are missing; in checked studies, unresolved V genes explain under half, and the rest has no known cause. The D gene and trimming were derived from the DNA, and the V and J assignments and clone size from that table. Within this sample are more than 250,000 clones, with 65% to 90% of them counted one time only. The ten biggest clones cover 4.5% to 6% of the sample.

The origin of this receptor is a man aged 45-60 years with active or convalescent COVID-19. Recombination linked TRBV7-2 to TRBJ2-1; the central 7 bases match TRBD2. The sample was peripheral blood. The CDR3 protein is CASSLFPGTTYNEQFF. Read as DNA, the sequence is TGTGCCAGCAGCTTATTCCCTGGGACTACCTACAATGAGCAGTTCTTC. Full variable domain (CDR3 extended with the reference TRBV7-2 and TRBJ2-1 proteins): GAGVSQSPSNKVTEKGKDVELRCDPISGHTALYWYRQSLGQGLEFLIYFQGNSAPDKSGLPSDRFSAERTGGSVSTLTIQRTQQEDSAVYLCASSLFPGTTYNEQFFGPGTRLTVL.